The present entry profiles one T cell receptor beta chain with its context. An even split of each subset's genomic DNA across several immunoSEQ plates was performed. Measured with immunoSEQ multiplex PCR; TCRdb has only the in-frame clones, and not every one. Among under 600,000 clones, 75% to 80% were seen once, and the ten largest hold roughly an eighth. Germline V lookup: CDR1 SGHAT, CDR2 FQNNGV. V lost 1 base to trimming and J lost 8 bases, with 5 bases between them. The CDR3 totals 12 residues. This sample was included in a study of shared clonotypes between healthy human individuals. Donors, without exception, were Caucasian adults residing in Nashville, Tennessee. Roughly 82 million PBMCs served as the genomic DNA source for unsorted samples.

The gene calls are TRBV11-2 and TRBJ2-2; no definite D call. Sequenced: PBMCs. This receptor was identified in a woman between 40 and 55 years old in good health. Some clones in this sample may be carry-over from other donors' samples. The CDR3 here is CASSLVRGELFF. The CDR3 nucleotides read TGTGCCAGCAGCTTAGTCCGGGGGGAGCTGTTTTTT.